This TCR beta chain appears in the sequencing data of a study of patients and donors after allogeneic stem cell transplantation. V lost 1 base and J 1 base, leaving 6 bases between the germline ends. This CDR3 spans 14 amino acids. The germline CDR1 and CDR2 sequences are SGHTS and YDEGEE. TCRdb processed the RT-PCR reads anew with MiXCR; each CDR3 protein has one entry. The sample has about 200,000 distinct CDR3 sequences, around 41% seen once. The chain combines TRBV5-8 with TRBJ1-5; unclear D gene. The sequence was collected from a human donor who was either an allogeneic HSCT recipient or a stem cell or donor lymphocyte infusion donor (not recorded which). It is not recorded whose cells these are; they may come from a transplant donor. The specimen was blood, either unsorted or a sorted T cell fraction (not recorded which). CDR3 coding DNA: TGTGCCAGCAGCTTGAGGACCAGCAATCAGCCCCAGCATTTT. Translated, it gives CASSLRTSNQPQHF. The whole variable domain, remainder taken from reference TRBV5-8 and TRBJ1-5, is EAGVTQSPTHLIKTRGQQATLRCSPISGHTSVYWYQQALGLGLQFLLWYDEGEERNRGNFPPRFSGRQFPNYSSELNVNALELEDSALYLCASSLRTSNQPQHFGDGTRLSIL.